The clone carrying this TCR beta chain was counted ten times or more. Its antigen remains unidentified. The CDR3 end is not reached by the read, which stops 3 residues before it; the germline J gene fills it in. Here immunoSEQ multiplex PCR was the method, and the copy in TCRdb shows in-frame clones only, minus some. Singletons are absent from the sample, which has about 40,000 clones. Most patients and controls had Caucasian heritage. This record belongs to a study of T cell clonality in common variable immunodeficiency. Findings and limits, study-wide: In common variable immunodeficiency, TCR beta chains reportedly carried fewer deletions and N-nucleotide insertions.

Looked up from germline, CDR1 is DFQATT and CDR2 is SNEGSKA (reference sequence). There are 13 residues in the CDR3. V dropped 6 bases and J dropped 4 bases, with 13 bases sitting between them. This sequence originates from a person aged 18-70 years in good health. The sequenced sample consisted of peripheral blood mononuclear cells. V usage is TRBV20-1 and J usage is TRBJ2-1; TRBD2 is a possible D gene (6 bases). The CDR3 spells CSARLVPYNEQFF. The sequenced part of the CDR3 DNA is TGCAGTGCCCGACTAGTTCCGTACAATGAG.